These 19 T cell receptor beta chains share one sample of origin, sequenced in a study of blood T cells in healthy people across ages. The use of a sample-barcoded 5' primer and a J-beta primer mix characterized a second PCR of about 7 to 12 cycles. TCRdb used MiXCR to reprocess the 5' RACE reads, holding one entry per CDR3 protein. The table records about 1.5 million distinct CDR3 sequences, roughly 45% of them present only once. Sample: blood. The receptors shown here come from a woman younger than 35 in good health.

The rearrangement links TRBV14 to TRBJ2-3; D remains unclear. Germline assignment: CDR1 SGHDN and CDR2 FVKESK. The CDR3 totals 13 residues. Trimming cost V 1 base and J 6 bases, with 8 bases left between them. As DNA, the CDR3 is TGTGCCAGCAGCCAAGTCCCCGCGGATACGCAGTATTTT. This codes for CASSQVPADTQYF.

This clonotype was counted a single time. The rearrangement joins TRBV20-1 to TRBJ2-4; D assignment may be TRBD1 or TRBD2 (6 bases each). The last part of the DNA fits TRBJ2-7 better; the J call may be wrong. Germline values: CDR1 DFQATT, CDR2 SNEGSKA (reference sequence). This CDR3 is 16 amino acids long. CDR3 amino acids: CSARVGRGGPSYEQYF. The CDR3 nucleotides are TGCAGTGCCAGGGTGGGAAGAGGGGGGCCCTCCTACGAGCAGTACTTC.

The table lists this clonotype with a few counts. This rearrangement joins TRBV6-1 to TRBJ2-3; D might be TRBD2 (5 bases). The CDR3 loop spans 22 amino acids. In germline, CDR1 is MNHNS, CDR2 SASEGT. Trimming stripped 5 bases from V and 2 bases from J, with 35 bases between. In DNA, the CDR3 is TGTGCCAGCAGTCCCGGGGTAGTGGGGTCCGGTTTATACTCAAGAGTCACAGATACGCAGTATTTT. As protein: CASSPGVVGSGLYSRVTDTQYF.

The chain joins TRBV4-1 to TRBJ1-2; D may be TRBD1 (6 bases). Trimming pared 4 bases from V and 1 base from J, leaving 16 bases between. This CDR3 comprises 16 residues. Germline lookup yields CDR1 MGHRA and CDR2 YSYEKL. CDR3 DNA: TGCGCCAGCAGCCGACAGACAGGCTCCCTTAACTATGGCTACACCTTC. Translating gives CASSRQTGSLNYGYTF.

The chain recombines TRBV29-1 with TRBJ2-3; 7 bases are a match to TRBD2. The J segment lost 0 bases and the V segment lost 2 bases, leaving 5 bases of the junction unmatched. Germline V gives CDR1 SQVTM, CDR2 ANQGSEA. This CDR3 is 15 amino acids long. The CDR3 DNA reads TGCAGCGTTGAAACCCCGCGGGGGAGCACAGATACGCAGTATTTT. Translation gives CSVETPRGSTDTQYF.

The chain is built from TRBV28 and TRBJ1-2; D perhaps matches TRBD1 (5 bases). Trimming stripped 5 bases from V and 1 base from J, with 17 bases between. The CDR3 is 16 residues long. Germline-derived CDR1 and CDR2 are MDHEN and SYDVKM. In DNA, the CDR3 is TGTGCCAGCAGTCCCCCCCACCCTAGGGGTAACTATGGCTACACCTTC. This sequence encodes CASSPPHPRGNYGYTF.

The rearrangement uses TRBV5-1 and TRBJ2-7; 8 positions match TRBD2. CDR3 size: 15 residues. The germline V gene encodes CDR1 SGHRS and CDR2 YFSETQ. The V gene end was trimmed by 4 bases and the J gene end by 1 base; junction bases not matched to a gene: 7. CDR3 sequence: CASSAGGLASYEQYF. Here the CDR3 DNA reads TGCGCCAGCAGCGCCGGTGGACTAGCATCCTACGAGCAGTACTTC.

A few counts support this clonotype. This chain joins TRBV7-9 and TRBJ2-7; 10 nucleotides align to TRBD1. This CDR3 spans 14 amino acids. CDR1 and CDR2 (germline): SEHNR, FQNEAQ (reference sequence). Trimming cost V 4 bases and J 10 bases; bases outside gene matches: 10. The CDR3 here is CASSSSPGQGPQYF. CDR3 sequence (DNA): TGTGCCAGCAGCTCTTCACCGGGACAGGGGCCCCAGTACTTC.

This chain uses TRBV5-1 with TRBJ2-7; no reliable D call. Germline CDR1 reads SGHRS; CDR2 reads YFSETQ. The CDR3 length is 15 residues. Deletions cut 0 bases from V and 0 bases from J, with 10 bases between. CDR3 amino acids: CASSLGITSSYEQYF. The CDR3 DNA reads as TGCGCCAGCAGCTTGGGTATAACCAGCTCCTACGAGCAGTACTTC.

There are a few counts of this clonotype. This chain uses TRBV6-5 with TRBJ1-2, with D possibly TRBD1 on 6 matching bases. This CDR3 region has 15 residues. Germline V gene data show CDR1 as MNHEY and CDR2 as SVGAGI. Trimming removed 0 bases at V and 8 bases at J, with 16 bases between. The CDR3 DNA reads TGTGCCAGCAGTTACTCGGAACAGGGCGGGAGGGGCTACACCTTC. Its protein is CASSYSEQGGRGYTF.

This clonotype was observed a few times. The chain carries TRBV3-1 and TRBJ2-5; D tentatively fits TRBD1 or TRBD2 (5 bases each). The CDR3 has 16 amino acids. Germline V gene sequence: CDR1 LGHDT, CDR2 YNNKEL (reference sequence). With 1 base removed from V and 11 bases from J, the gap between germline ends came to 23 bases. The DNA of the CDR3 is TGTGCCAGCAGCCAAGGTGGGGACGGCATCTACAATGAGCAGTACTTC. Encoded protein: CASSQGGDGIYNEQYF.

CDR3 sequence reads: CASSQAPGVLYEQFF. Here the CDR3 DNA reads TGTGCCAGCAGCCAAGCCCCAGGGGTTTTGTATGAGCAGTTCTTC. The gene calls are TRBV4-2 and TRBJ2-1; D possibly corresponds to TRBD1 (6 bases). The V end lost 1 base, the J end lost 8 bases, and 15 bases lay between the germline ends. The CDR3 totals 15 residues. The germline V gene encodes CDR1 LGHNA and CDR2 YNFKEQ.

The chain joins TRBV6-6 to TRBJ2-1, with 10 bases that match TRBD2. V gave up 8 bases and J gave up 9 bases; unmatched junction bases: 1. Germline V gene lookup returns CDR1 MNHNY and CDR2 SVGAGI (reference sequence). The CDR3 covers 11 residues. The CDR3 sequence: CASGTSAEQFF. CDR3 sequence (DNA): TGTGCCAGCGGGACTAGCGCTGAGCAGTTCTTC.

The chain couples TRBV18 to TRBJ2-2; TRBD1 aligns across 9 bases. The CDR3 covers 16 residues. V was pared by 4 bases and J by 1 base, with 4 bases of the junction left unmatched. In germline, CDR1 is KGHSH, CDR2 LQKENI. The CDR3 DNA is TGTGCCAGCTCACTACCGGGACAGGGGAACACCGGGGAGCTGTTTTTT. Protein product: CASSLPGQGNTGELFF.

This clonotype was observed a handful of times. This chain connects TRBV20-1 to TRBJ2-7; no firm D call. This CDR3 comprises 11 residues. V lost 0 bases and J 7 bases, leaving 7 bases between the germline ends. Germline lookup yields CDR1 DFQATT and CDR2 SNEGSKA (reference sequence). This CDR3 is CSARDTPEQYF. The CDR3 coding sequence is TGCAGTGCTAGAGATACTCCAGAGCAGTACTTC.

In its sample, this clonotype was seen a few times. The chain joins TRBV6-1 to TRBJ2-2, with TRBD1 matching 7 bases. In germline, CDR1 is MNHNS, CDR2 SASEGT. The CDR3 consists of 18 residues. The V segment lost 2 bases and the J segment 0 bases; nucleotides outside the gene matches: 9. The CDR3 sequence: CASSERDSPGANTGELFF. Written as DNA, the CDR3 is TGTGCCAGCAGTGAACGGGACAGCCCGGGTGCGAACACCGGGGAGCTGTTTTTT.

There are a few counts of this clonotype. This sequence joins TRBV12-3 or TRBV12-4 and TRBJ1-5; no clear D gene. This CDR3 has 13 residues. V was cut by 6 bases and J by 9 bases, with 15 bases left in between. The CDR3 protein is CASSRTAYSPQHF. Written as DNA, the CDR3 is TGTGCCAGCAGCCGAACGGCGTACTCGCCCCAGCATTTT.

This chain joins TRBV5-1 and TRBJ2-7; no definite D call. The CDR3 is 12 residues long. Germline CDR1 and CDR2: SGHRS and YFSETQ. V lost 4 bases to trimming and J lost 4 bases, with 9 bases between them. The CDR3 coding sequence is TGCGCCAGCAGCATGGACGGATACGAGCAGTACTTC. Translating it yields CASSMDGYEQYF.

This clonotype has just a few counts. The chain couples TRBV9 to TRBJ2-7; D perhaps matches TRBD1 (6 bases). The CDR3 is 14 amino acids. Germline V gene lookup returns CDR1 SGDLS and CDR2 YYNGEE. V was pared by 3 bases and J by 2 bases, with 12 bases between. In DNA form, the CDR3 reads TGTGCCAGCAGCGCGACAGGTTCTACCTACGAGCAGTACTTC. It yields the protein CASSATGSTYEQYF.